The present T cell receptor beta chain was sequenced within a study of T cell responses to AZD1222 COVID-19 vaccine (dated by TCRdb to the early 2020s). As for the study more broadly: AZD1222 recipients whose second dose came at about 4 weeks and those whose second dose came at about 12 weeks were combined into one group, since spike-specific TCR depth and breadth did not differ between the two schedules. A total of more than 230 trial participants underwent TCR sequencing, of whom 207 received two doses of AZD1222 and approximately 25 received two doses of the MenACWY control vaccine. Enrollment into the trials was organized by age into subgroups of 18-55, 56-69 and 70-plus years, and those subgroups contained roughly 160, 29 and 62 TCR-sequenced participants, respectively. What the study reported, not specific to this receptor: After two AZD1222 doses, both the breadth and the depth of spike-specific TCRs were significantly higher than at day 0 and than in MenACWY recipients. Epitopes outside the regions mutated in the B.1.351 and B.1.1.7 variants were reportedly recognized by nearly half of the unique spike-specific TCRs. In the small 56-69-year group, the increase in depth fell short of significance, most likely because of low power. Participants were mostly white British and included more females than males, and it was suggested by the authors that clonal diversity may have been underestimated. Conclusions about previously exposed vaccinees are limited because only a handful of AZD1222 recipients were SARS-CoV-2 seropositive at baseline. No day 14 peak-response samples were available, so repertoires were characterized only after the peak T cell response. The vaccine-associated CD4 TCRs covered the entire spike protein, and the dominant responses fell in regions 160-218 and 743-854.

Details on this clone: What antigen it recognizes has not been identified. Per-base quality was not reported, and no clone a single base away is much larger than it.

The CDR3 regions of human TCRbeta chains were subjected to immunosequencing. The study's own analysis went as follows. TCRs in the repertoires were compared against a reference library of SARS-CoV-2-specific TCRs that had been generated with the MIRA antigen-specificity platform. Breadth meant the fraction of unique TCRs that were SARS-CoV-2-associated, whereas depth meant the fraction of total T cells that were SARS-CoV-2-associated. Each spike-specific TCR was assigned to its reactive spike region and to a CD4 or CD8 class using the MIRA data. Log10-transformed breadth and depth values were compared by one-way ANOVA with Sidak's multiple comparisons tests. The table comes from immuneACCESS by way of TCRdb, which keeps in-frame sequences with V and J called. Part of the clones is missing from these tables; in studies checked, under half for an unresolved V gene and the rest for unknown reasons. The V and J calls and clone size were taken over from that table, and D and trimming were inferred from the DNA. The sample table holds around 130,000 clones, of which 86% were seen once. The ten most abundant clones make up 12% of the sample.

The time point label corresponds to: baseline before first vaccination. Vaccinee samples came from UK trials COV001 and COV002, including a single-blind randomized controlled phase 2/3 trial of AZD1222 (ChAdOx1 nCoV-19) in healthy adults. For TCRbeta chain sequencing, PBMC samples were collected from trial participants at day 0 and at day 28 after the second dose. CDR1 is given as SGHRS and CDR2 as YFSETQ, both from the germline V gene. Spanning cysteine to phenylalanine, the CDR3 consists of 15 amino acids. Only the CDR3 DNA is retained, 45 bases long and in frame from the first base. V gives up 3 bases and J gives up 0 bases, and the segment between their germline ends measures 9 bases.

The clonotype was recovered from an adult in good health. The rearrangement combines TRBV5-1 with TRBJ2-2; the best D guess is TRBD1, with 6 bases matching. The sample was peripheral blood, taken on day 0 of AZD1222 vaccination. The CDR3 protein is CASSSQGPNTGELFF. The bases are TGCGCCAGCAGCTCACAGGGCCCGAACACCGGGGAGCTGTTTTTT.